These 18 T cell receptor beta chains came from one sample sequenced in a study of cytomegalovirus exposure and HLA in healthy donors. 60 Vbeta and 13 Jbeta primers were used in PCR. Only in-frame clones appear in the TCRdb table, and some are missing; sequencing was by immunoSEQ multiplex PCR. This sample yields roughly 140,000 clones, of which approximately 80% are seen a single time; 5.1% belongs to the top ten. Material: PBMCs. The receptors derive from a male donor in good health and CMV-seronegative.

The CDR3: CASGREGEAFF. The CDR3 DNA reads as TGTGCCAGCGGTCGGGAGGGTGAAGCTTTCTTT. The chain employs TRBV7-9 and TRBJ1-1; no definite D call. Germline values: CDR1 SEHNR, CDR2 FQNEAQ (reference sequence). The CDR3 sequence is 11 residues long. V gave up 8 bases and J gave up 7 bases, with 11 bases separating them.

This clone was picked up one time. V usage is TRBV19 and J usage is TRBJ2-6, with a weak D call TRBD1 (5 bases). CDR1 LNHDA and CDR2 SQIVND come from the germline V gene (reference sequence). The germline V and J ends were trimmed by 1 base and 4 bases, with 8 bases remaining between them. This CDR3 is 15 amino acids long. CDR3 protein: CASSIVGVGANVLTF. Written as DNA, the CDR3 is TGTGCCAGTAGTATAGTAGGGGTCGGGGCCAACGTCCTGACTTTC.

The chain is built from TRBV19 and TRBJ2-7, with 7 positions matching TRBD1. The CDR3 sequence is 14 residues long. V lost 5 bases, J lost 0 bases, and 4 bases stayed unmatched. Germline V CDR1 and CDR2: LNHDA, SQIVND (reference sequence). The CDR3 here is CASSPRDSSYEQYF. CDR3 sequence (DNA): TGTGCCAGTAGTCCCAGGGACAGCTCCTACGAGCAGTACTTC.

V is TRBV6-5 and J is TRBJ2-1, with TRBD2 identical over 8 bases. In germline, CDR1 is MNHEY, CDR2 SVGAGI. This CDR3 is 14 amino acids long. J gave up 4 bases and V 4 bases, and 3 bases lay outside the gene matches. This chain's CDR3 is CASSLAGPYNEQFF. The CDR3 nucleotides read TGTGCCAGCAGTTTAGCGGGGCCTTACAATGAGCAGTTCTTC.

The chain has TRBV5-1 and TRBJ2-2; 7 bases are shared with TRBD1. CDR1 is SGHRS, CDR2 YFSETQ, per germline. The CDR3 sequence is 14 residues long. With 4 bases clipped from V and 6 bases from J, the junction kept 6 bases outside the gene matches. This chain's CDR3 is CASSHLDRAGELFF. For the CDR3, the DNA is TGCGCCAGCAGCCACCTAGACAGGGCCGGGGAGCTGTTTTTT.

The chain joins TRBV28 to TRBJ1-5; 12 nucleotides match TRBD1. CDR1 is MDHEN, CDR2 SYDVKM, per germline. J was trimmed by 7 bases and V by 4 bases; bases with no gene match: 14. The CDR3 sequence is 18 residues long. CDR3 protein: CASSSGTGGVRHGQPQHF. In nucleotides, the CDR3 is TGTGCCAGCAGTTCCGGGACAGGGGGCGTCAGGCATGGACAGCCCCAGCATTTT.

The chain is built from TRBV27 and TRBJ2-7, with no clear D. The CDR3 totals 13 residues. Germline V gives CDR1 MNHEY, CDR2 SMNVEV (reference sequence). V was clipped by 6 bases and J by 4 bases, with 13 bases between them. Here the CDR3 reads CASSPISSYEQYF. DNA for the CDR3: TGTGCCAGCAGCCCTATTTCTTCGTACGAGCAGTACTTC.

For the CDR3, the DNA is TGTGCCAGTCGGGACTCCATCTACCCTCAAGAGACCCAGTACTTC. Its protein is CASRDSIYPQETQYF. This chain connects TRBV5-5 to TRBJ2-5; a weak D match, TRBD2 (6 bases). Germline CDR1 and CDR2: SGHKS and YYEKEE (reference sequence). V shed 8 bases and J shed 2 bases, with 19 bases lying between them. This CDR3 region has 15 residues.

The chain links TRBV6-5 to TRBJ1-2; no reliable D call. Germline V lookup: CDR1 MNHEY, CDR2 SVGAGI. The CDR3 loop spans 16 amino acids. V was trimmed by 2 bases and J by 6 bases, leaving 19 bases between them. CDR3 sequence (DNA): TGTGCCAGCAGTTACGACCCTTGGGCGGGTTGGAATGGCTACACCTTC. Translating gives CASSYDPWAGWNGYTF.

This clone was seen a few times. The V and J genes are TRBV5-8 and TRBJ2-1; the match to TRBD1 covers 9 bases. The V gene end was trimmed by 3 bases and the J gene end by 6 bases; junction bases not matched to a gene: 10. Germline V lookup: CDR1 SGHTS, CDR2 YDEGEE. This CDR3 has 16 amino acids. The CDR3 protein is CASSSLTGGAANEQFF. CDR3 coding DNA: TGTGCCAGCAGCTCGCTTACAGGGGGCGCGGCCAATGAGCAGTTCTTC.

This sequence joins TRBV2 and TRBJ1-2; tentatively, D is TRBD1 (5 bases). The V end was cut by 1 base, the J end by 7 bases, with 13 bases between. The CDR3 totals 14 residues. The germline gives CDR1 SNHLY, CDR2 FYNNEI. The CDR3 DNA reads TGTGCCAGCAGTGAAGGGCAGGGTAGGGCTGGCTACACCTTC. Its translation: CASSEGQGRAGYTF.

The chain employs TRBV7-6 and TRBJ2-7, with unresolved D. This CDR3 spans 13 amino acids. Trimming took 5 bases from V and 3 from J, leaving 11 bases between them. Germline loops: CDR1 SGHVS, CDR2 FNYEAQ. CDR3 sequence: CASSAPNSYEQYF. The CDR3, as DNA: TGTGCCAGCAGCGCCCCGAACAGCTACGAGCAGTACTTC.

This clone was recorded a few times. CDR3 protein: CASSYIRTGGDYGYTF. The DNA for the CDR3 is TGTGCCAGCAGTTACATAAGGACAGGGGGCGACTATGGCTACACCTTC. This sequence joins TRBV6-5 and TRBJ1-2, with 11 bases aligning to TRBD1. The CDR3 is made up of 16 amino acids. Germline V gene data show CDR1 as MNHEY and CDR2 as SVGAGI. The ends lost 2 bases at V and 3 bases at J; junction bases unmatched: 5.

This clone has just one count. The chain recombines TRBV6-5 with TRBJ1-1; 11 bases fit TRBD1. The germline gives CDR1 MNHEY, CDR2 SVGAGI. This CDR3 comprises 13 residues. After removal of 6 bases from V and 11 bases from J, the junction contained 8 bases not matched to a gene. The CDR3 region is CASSPDRGQSAFF. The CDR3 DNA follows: TGTGCCAGCAGCCCGGACAGGGGGCAGAGCGCTTTCTTT.

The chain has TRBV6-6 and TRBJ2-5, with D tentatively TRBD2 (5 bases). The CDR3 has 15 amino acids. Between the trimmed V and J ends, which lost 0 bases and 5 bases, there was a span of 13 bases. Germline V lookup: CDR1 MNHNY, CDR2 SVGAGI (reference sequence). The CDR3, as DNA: TGTGCCAGCAGTTACTCACCTAGTTCGGGGGAGACCCAGTACTTC. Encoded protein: CASSYSPSSGETQYF.

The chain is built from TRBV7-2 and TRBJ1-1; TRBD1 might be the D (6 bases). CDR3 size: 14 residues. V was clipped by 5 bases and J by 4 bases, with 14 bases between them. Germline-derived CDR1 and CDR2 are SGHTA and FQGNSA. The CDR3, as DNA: TGTGCCAGCAGCCAATACAGGGTGGGCACTGAAGCTTTCTTT. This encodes CASSQYRVGTEAFF.

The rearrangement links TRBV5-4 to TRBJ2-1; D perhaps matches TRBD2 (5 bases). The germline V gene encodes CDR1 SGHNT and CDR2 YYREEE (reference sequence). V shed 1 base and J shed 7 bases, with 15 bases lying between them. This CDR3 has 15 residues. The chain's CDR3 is CASSLRLALANEQFF. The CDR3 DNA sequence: TGTGCCAGCAGCTTGCGGCTAGCCCTTGCGAATGAGCAGTTCTTC. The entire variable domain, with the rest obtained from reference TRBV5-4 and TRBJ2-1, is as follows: ETGVTQSPTHLIKTRGQQVTLRCSSQSGHNTVSWYQQALGQGPQFIFQYYREEENGRGNFPPRFSGLQFPNYSSELNVNALELDDSALYLCASSLRLALANEQFFGPGTRLTVL.

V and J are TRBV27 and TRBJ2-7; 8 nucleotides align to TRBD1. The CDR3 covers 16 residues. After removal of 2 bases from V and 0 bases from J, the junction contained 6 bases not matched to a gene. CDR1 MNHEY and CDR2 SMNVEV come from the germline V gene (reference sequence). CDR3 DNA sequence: TGTGCCAGCAGTTTACTCCAGGGGGCTCCCTCCTACGAGCAGTACTTC. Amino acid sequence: CASSLLQGAPSYEQYF.